This entry lists 3 T cell receptor beta chains sequenced from one sample in a study of blood T cell repertoires in COVID-19. The method was immunoSEQ multiplex PCR; TCRdb's version includes in-frame clones alone and lacks a portion of them. There are about 170,000 clones in the sample; about 80% occur only once, and over 2.5% lies in the top ten. Sequencing was performed on peripheral blood. The receptors shown here come from a human donor with acute or convalescent COVID-19. The donor label of this sample is uncertain.

The chain couples TRBV4-2 to TRBJ1-2; D not certain. The length of the CDR3 is 17 residues. Trimming left V 0 bases short and J 0 bases short, with 14 bases between. Germline values: CDR1 LGHNA, CDR2 YNFKEQ. The CDR3 DNA reads TGTGCCAGCAGCCAAGACGTCTCACCCAACTCTAACTATGGCTACACCTTC. Encoded protein: CASSQDVSPNSNYGYTF.

The chain has TRBV6-5 and TRBJ1-1; D not resolved. Germline CDR1 reads MNHEY; CDR2 reads SVGAGI. V shed 0 bases and J shed 0 bases, with 11 bases lying between them. CDR3 length: 16 residues. The DNA of the CDR3 is TGTGCCAGCAGTTACTCGGGAGAGGGAATGAACACTGAAGCTTTCTTT. Amino acids: CASSYSGEGMNTEAFF.

The chain employs TRBV5-4 and TRBJ2-5; 7 nucleotides match TRBD1. Losses at the gene ends were 4 bases for V and 2 bases for J; bases not matched to a gene: 8. The CDR3 sequence is 15 residues long. The germline gives CDR1 SGHNT, CDR2 YYREEE (reference sequence). The CDR3 spells CASSQPTGAQETQYF. The CDR3 nucleotides read TGTGCCAGCAGCCAGCCTACAGGGGCGCAAGAGACCCAGTACTTC.